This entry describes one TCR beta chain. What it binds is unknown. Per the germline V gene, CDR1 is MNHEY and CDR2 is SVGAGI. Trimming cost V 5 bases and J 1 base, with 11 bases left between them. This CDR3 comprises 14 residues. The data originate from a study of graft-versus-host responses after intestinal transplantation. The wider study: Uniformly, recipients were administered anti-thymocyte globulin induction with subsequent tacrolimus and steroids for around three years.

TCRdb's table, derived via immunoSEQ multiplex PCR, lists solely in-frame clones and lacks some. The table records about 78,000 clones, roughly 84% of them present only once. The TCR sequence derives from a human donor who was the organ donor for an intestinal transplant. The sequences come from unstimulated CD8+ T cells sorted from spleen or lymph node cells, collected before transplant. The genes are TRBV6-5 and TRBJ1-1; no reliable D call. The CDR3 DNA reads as TGTGCCAGCAGTGAATCCCTGTGGAACACTGAAGCTTTCTTT. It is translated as CASSESLWNTEAFF.